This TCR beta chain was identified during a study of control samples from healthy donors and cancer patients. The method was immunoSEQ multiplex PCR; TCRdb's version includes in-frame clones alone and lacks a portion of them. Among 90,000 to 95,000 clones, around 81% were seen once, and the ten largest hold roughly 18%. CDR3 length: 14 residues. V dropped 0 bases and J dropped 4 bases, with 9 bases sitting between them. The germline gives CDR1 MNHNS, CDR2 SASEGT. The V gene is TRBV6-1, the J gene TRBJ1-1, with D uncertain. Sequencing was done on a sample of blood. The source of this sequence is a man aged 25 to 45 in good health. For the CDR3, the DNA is TGTGCCAGCAGTGAAGCAGGGTTTATCACTGAAGCTTTCTTT. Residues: CASSEAGFITEAFF.